The clone carrying this T cell receptor (beta chain) was detected only a few times. Its antigen is currently unknown. This sample stems from a study of beta chain features in type 1 diabetes. Study as a whole: Patient and healthy donor groups were alike in age, gender and cell yields. Study-wide findings and caveats: The naive, central memory and Treg TCRB repertoires showed an apparent similarity that was greater among patients than among healthy donors.

In germline, CDR1 is SEHNR, CDR2 FQNEAQ (reference sequence). CDR3 length: 15 amino acids. Trimming left V 1 base short and J 3 bases short, with 11 bases between. The authors reverse transcribed all of the isolated RNA, so sequencing captured expressed TCRB transcripts. TCRdb keeps only in-frame clones here, not all; method: immunoSEQ multiplex PCR. The table shows just over 450,000 clones, with about 29% occurring only once. This receptor was obtained from a young man in good health. What was sequenced was naive CD4+ T cells from blood. The chain is built from TRBV7-9 and TRBJ2-3; D is uncertain. DNA for the CDR3: TGTGCCAGCAGCTTAGTCTCCAGGATTACAGATACGCAGTATTTT. This translates into CASSLVSRITDTQYF. Complete variable domain (other parts from reference TRBV7-9 and TRBJ2-3): DTGVSQNPRHKITKRGQNVTFRCDPISEHNRLYWYRQTLGQGPEFLTYFQNEAQLEKSRLLSDRFSAERPKGSFSTLEIQRTEQGDSAMYLCASSLVSRITDTQYFGPGTRLTVL.